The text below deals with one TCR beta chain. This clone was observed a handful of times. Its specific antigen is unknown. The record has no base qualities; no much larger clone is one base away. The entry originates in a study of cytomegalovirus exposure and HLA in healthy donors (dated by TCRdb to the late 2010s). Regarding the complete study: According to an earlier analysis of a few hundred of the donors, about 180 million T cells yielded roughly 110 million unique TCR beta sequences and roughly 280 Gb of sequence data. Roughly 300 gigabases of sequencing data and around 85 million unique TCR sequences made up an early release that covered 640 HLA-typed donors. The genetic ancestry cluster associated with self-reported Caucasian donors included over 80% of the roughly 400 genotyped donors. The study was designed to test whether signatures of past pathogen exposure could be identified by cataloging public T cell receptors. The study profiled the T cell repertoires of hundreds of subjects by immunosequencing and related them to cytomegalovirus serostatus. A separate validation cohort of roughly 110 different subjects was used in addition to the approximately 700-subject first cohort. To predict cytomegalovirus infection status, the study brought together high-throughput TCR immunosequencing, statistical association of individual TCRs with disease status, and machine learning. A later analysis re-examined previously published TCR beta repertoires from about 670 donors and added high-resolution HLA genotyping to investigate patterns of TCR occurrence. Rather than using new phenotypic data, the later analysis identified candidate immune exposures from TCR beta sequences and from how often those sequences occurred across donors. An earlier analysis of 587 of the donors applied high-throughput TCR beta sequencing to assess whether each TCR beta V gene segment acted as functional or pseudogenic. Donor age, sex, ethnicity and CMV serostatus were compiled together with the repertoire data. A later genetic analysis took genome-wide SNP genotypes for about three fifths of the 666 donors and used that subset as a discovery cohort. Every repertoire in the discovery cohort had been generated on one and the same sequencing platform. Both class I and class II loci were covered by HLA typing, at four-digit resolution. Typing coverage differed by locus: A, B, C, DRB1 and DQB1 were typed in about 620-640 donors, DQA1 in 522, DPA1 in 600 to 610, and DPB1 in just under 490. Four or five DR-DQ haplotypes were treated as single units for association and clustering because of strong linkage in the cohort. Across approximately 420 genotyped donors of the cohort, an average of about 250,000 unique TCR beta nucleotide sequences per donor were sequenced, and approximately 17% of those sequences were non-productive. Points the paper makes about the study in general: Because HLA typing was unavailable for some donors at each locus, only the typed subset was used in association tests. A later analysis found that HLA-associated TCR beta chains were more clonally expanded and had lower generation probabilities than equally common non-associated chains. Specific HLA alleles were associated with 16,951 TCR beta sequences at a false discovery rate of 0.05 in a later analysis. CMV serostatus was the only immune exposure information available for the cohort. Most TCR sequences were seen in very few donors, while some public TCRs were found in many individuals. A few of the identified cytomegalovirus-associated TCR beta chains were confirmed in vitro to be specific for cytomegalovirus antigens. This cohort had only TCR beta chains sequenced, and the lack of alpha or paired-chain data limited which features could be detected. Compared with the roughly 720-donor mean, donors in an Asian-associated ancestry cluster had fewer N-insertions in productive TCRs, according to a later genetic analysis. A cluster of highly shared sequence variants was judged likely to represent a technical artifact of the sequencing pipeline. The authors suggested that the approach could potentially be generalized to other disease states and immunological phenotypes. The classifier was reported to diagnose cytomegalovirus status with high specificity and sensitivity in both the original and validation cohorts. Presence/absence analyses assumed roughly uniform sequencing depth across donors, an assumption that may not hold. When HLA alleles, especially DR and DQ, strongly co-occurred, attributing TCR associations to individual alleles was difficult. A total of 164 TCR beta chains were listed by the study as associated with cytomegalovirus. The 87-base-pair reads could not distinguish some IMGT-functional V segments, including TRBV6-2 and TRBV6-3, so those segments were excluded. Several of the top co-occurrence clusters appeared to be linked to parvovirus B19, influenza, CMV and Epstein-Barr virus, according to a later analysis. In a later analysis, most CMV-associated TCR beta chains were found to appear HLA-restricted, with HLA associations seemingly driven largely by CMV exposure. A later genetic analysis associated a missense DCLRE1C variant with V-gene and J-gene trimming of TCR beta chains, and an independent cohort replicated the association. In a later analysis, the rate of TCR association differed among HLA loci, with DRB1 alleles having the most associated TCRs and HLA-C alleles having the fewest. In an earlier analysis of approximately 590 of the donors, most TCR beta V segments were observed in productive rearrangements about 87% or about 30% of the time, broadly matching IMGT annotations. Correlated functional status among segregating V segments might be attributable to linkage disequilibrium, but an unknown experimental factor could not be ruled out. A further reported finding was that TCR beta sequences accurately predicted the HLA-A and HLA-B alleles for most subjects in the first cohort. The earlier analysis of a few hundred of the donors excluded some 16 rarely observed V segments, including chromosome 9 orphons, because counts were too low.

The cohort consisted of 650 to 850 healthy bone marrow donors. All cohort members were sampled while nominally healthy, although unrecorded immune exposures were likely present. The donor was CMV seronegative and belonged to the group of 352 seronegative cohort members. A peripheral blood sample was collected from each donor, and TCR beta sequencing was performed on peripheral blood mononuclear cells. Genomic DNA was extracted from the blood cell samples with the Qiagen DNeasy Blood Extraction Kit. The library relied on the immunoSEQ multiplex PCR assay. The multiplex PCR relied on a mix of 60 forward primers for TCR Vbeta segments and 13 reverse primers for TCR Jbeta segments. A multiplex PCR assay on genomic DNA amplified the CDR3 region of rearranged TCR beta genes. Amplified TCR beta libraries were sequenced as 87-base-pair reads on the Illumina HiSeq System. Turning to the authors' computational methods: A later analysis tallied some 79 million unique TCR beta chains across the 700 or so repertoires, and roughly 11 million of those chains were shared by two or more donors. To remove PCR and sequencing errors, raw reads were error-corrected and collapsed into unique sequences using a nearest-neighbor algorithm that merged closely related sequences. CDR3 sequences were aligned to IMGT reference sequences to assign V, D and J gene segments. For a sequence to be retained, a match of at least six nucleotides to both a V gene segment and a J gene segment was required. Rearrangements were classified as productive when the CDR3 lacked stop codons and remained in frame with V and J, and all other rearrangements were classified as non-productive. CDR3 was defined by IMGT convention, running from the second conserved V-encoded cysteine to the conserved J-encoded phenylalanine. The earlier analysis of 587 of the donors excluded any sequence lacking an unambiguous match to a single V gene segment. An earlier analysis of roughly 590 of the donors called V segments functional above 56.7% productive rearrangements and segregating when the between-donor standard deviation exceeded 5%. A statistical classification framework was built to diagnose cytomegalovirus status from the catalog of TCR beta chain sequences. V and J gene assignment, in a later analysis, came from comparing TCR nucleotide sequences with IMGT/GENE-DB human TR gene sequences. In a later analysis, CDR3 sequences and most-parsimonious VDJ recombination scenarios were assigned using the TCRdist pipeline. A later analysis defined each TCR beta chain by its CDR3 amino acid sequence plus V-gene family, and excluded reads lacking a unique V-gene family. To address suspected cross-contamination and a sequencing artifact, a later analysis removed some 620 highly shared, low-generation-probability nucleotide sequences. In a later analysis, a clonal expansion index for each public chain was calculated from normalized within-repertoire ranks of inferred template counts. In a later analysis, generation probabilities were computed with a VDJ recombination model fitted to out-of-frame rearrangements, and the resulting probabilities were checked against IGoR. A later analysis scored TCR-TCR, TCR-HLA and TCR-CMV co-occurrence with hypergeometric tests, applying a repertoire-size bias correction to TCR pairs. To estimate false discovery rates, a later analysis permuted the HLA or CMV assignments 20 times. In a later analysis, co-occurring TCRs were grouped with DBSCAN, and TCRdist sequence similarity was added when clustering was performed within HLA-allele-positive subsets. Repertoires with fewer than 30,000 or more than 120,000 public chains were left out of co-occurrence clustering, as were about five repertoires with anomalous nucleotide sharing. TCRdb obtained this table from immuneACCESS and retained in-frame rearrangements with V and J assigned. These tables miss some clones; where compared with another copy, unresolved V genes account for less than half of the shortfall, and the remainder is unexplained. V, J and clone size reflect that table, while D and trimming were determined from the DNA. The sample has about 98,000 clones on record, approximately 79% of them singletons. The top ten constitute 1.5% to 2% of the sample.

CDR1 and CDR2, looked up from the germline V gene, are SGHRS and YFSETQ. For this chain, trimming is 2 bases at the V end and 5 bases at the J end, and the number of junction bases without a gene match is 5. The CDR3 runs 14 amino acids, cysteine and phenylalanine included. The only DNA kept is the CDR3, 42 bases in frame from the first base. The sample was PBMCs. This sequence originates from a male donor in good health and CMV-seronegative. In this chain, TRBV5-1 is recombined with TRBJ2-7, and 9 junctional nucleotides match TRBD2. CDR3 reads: CASSFWREGDEQYF. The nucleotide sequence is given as TGCGCCAGCAGCTTTTGGCGGGAGGGGGACGAGCAGTACTTC.